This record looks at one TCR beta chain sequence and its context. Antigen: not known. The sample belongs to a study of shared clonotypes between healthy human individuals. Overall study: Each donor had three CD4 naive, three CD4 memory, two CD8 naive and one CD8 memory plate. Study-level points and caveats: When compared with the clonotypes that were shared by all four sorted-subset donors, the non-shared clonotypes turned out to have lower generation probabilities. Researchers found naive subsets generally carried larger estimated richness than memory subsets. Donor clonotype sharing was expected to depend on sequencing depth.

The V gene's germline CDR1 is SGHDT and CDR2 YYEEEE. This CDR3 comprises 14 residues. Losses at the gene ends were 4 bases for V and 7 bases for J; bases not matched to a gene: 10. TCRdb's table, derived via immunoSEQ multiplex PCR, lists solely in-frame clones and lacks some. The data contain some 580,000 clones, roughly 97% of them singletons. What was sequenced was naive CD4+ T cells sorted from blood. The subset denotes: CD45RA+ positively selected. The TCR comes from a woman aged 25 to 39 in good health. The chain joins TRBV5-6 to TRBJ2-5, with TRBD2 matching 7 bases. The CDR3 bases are TGTGCCAGCAGCCCGGGGCGGGGGATAGGGACCCAGTACTTC. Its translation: CASSPGRGIGTQYF.